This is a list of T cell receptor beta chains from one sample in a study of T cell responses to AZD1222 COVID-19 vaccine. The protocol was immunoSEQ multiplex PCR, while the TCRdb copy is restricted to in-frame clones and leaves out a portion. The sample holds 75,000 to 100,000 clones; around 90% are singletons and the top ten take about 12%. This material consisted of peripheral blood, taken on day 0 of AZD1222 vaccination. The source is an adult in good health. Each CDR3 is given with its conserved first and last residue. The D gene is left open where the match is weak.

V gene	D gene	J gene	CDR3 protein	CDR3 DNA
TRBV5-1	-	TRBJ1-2	CASSPTGGTHGYTF	TGCGCCAGCAGCCCCACCGGAGGGACCCATGGCTACACCTTC
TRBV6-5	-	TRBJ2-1	CASGRSLQGYNEQFF	TGTGCCAGCGGTCGGTCTCTTCAGGGATACAATGAGCAGTTCTTC
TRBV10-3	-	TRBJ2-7	CAISERFEQYF	TGTGCCATCAGTGAGAGGTTCGAGCAGTACTTC
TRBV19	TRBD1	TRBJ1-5	CASRTGRDNQPQHF	TGTGCCAGTCGGACAGGGAGAGACAATCAGCCCCAGCATTTT
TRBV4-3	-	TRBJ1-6	CASSQEEGAAQNSPLHF	TGCGCCAGCAGCCAAGAAGAAGGAGCAGCCCAAAATTCACCCCTCCACTTT
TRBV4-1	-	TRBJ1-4	CASSQETREKLFF	TGCGCCAGCAGCCAAGAAACGCGGGAAAAACTGTTTTTT
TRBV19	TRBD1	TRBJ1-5	CASLDRAYSNQPQHF	TGTGCCAGCCTCGACAGGGCTTATAGCAATCAGCCCCAGCATTTT
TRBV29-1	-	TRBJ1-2	CSVEYSGGYTF	TGCAGCGTTGAGTACTCCGGTGGCTACACCTTC
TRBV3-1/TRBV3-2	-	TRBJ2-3	CASSFKRGVMDTDTQYF	TGTGCCAGCAGCTTCAAGAGGGGCGTAATGGACACAGATACGCAGTATTTT
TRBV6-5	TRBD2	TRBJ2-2	CASRSGGGTTGELFF	TGTGCCAGCAGATCGGGGGGGGGCACGACCGGGGAGCTGTTTTTT
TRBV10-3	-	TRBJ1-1	CAILRHQNTEAFF	TGTGCCATACTAAGACATCAGAACACTGAAGCTTTCTTT
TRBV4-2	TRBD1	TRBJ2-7	CASSLSLTRTGGNYEQYF	TGTGCCAGCAGCCTTTCCCTTACTCGGACAGGGGGAAACTACGAGCAGTACTTC
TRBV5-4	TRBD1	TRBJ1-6	CASSSMTGALGSPLHF	TGTGCCAGCAGCTCGATGACAGGGGCTTTAGGATCACCCCTCCACTTT
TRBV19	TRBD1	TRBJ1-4	CASSLNTGATNEKLFF	TGTGCCAGTAGCCTTAACACAGGGGCAACTAATGAAAAACTGTTTTTT
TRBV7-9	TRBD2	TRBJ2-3	CASSLGLAGSTDTQYF	TGTGCCAGCAGCTTAGGGCTAGCGGGGAGCACAGATACGCAGTATTTT
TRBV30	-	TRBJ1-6	CACTGGSDYRSPLHF	TGTGCCTGTACCGGTGGATCGGATTATCGTTCACCCCTCCACTTT